What follows are 19 T cell receptor beta chains derived from one specimen sequenced in a study of glioma-infiltrating T cells after dendritic cell vaccination. Some clones are missing from TCRdb's copy, which holds only in-frame ones; the method was immunoSEQ multiplex PCR. The data hold tens of thousands of clones, with around nine tenths observed a single time. Noted time point: after dendritic cell vaccination, including at tumor progression/relapse. The material was blood, obtained after dendritic cell vaccination. The source of these receptors is a human donor with glioblastoma.

V and J are TRBV11-2 and TRBJ2-7; weak D call: TRBD1 (5 bases). Germline CDR1 reads SGHAT; CDR2 reads FQNNGV. There are 14 residues in the CDR3. V dropped 5 bases and J dropped 2 bases, with 13 bases sitting between them. The CDR3 DNA sequence: TGTGCCAGCAGCCCCCCCGACAGAGCCTACGAGCAGTACTTC. It encodes CASSPPDRAYEQYF.

The rearrangement uses TRBV11-1 and TRBJ2-1; a possible D gene is TRBD2 (6 bases). Deletions cut 5 bases from V and 9 bases from J, with 14 bases between. From germline, CDR1 is SGHAT and CDR2 FQDESV (reference sequence). This CDR3 spans 13 amino acids. This chain's CDR3 is CASSKLKEGEQFF. The CDR3 DNA sequence: TGTGCCAGCAGCAAGTTAAAGGAGGGTGAGCAGTTCTTC.

The chain uses TRBV9 and TRBJ1-1; possible D gene TRBD1, 6 bases. Germline V CDR1 and CDR2: SGDLS, YYNGEE. This CDR3 has 15 residues. Trimming cost V 3 bases and J 5 bases, with 17 bases left between them. Here the CDR3 reads CASSAETGWSTEAFF. DNA of the CDR3: TGTGCCAGCAGCGCCGAGACAGGTTGGTCGACTGAAGCTTTCTTT.

J is TRBJ1-2 and V is TRBV6-1; 9 bases fit TRBD1. Germline CDR1 is MNHNS and CDR2 is SASEGT. The CDR3 spans 13 residues. With 6 bases clipped from V and 4 bases from J, the junction kept 3 bases outside the gene matches. The CDR3 coding sequence is TGTGCCAGCAGCCTGACAGGGGGCTATGGCTACACCTTC. Its protein is CASSLTGGYGYTF.

The chain links TRBV30 to TRBJ2-5; D is unclear. The CDR3 length is 12 residues. V gave up 7 bases and J gave up 1 base, with 10 bases separating them. Per germline, CDR1 GTSNPN and CDR2 SVGIG (reference sequence). CDR3: CALTYLQETQYF. The CDR3 region has the DNA TGTGCCTTGACTTACCTCCAAGAGACCCAGTACTTC.

This clone was found once. The chain uses TRBV25-1 and TRBJ1-6; possible D gene TRBD1, 6 bases. Germline CDR1 is MGHDK and CDR2 is SYGVNS. V lost 8 bases, J lost 10 bases, and 24 bases lay in between. The CDR3 runs to 16 residues. DNA for the CDR3: TGTGCCAGCCGGAATGGAGGGGGGGGAGTTTGGTCACCCCTCCACTTT. Protein: CASRNGGGGVWSPLHF.

V gene TRBV15 combines with J gene TRBJ1-1; tentative D call: TRBD1 (5 bases). The CDR3 runs 13 residues. Trimming pared 0 bases from V and 4 bases from J, leaving 6 bases between. CDR1 is LNHNV and CDR2 is YYDKDF in the germline V gene (reference sequence). CDR3 residues: CATSRERGTEAFF. CDR3 bases: TGTGCCACCAGCAGAGAAAGGGGCACTGAAGCTTTCTTT.

V usage is TRBV29-1 and J usage is TRBJ2-5, with D maybe TRBD2 (7 bases). Trimming cost V 7 bases and J 1 base, with 28 bases left between them. The CDR3 extends over 18 amino acids. Germline lookup yields CDR1 SQVTM and CDR2 ANQGSEA. As DNA, the CDR3 is TGCAGCGCCAGAGGGGGAGGGCAGGTCTCCAAACTCCAAGAGACCCAGTACTTC. Encoded protein: CSARGGGQVSKLQETQYF.

The V and J genes are TRBV5-6 and TRBJ1-2, with D uncertain. Germline-derived CDR1 and CDR2 are SGHDT and YYEEEE. The CDR3 covers 13 residues. V lost 7 bases and J lost 5, with 15 bases in between. CDR3 DNA: TGTGCCAGCGGCCGCGTCGAGGCATATGGCTACACCTTC. As protein: CASGRVEAYGYTF.

The V and J genes are TRBV18 and TRBJ1-1; 11 positions agree with TRBD1. The CDR3 contains 14 residues. With V trimmed by 3 bases and J by 7 bases, 4 bases remained unmatched. Germline V gene lookup returns CDR1 KGHSH and CDR2 LQKENI. This CDR3 reads CASSPGTGGIEAFF. The CDR3 nucleotides read TGTGCCAGCTCACCGGGGACAGGGGGAATTGAAGCTTTCTTT.

The chain links TRBV19 to TRBJ2-2; 8 nucleotides match TRBD1. V gave up 1 base and J gave up 4 bases; unmatched junction bases: 20. Germline CDR1 LNHDA, CDR2 SQIVND (reference sequence). This CDR3 contains 21 residues. This CDR3 is CASSIVTGRGRQGHGTGELFF. The DNA of the CDR3 is TGTGCCAGTAGTATAGTTACGGGCCGGGGTAGACAGGGGCACGGCACCGGGGAGCTGTTTTTT. Based on the CDR3 plus reference TRBV19 and TRBJ2-2, the full variable domain is DGGITQSPKYLFRKEGQNVTLSCEQNLNHDAMYWYRQDPGQGLRLIYYSQIVNDFQKGDIAEGYSVSREKKESFPLTVTSAQKNPTAFYLCASSIVTGRGRQGHGTGELFFGEGSRLTVL.

The chain is built from TRBV19 and TRBJ2-2, with D tentatively TRBD1 (5 bases). Germline CDR1 reads LNHDA; CDR2 reads SQIVND (reference sequence). The V end lost 5 bases, the J end lost 7 bases, and 20 bases lay between the germline ends. The CDR3 has 16 amino acids. CDR3 residues: CASSGKGQTSFGELFF. In DNA, the CDR3 is TGTGCCAGTAGTGGGAAGGGGCAGACGAGTTTCGGGGAGCTGTTTTTT.

The chain couples TRBV7-9 to TRBJ1-2; the D gene is possibly TRBD1 (6 bases). V was trimmed by 4 bases and J by 7 bases, leaving 10 bases between them. The CDR3 runs 12 residues. Germline CDR1 is SEHNR and CDR2 is FQNEAQ (reference sequence). The CDR3 coding sequence is TGTGCCAGCAGCTCCGGGACAAGTGGCTACACCTTC. It codes for CASSSGTSGYTF. Full variable domain (remainder filled in from reference TRBV7-9 and TRBJ1-2): DTGVSQNPRHKITKRGQNVTFRCDPISEHNRLYWYRQTLGQGPEFLTYFQNEAQLEKSRLLSDRFSAERPKGSFSTLEIQRTEQGDSAMYLCASSSGTSGYTFGSGTRLTVV.

This clone was detected a few times. The chain is built from TRBV5-4 and TRBJ2-1, with TRBD2 as a possible D gene (6 bases). V lost 0 bases to trimming and J lost 7 bases, with 8 bases between them. The CDR3 loop spans 13 amino acids. From germline, CDR1 is SGHNT and CDR2 YYREEE (reference sequence). The chain's CDR3 is CASSLVEGNEQFF. CDR3 DNA sequence: TGTGCCAGCAGCTTGGTGGAGGGGAATGAGCAGTTCTTC.

The gene calls are TRBV5-1 and TRBJ1-1, with D unresolved. This CDR3 comprises 14 residues. Germline lookup yields CDR1 SGHRS and CDR2 YFSETQ. Trimming took off 5 bases at V and 3 bases at J, with 14 bases between the two ends. CDR3 amino acids: CASSRFGKDTEAFF. The CDR3 nucleotides read TGCGCCAGCAGTAGGTTCGGGAAGGACACTGAAGCTTTCTTT.

The rearrangement joins TRBV9 to TRBJ2-1, with 12 nucleotides matching TRBD2. Trimming removed 4 bases from V and 2 bases from J; junction bases left unmatched: 4. Germline values: CDR1 SGDLS, CDR2 YYNGEE. CDR3 length: 16 residues. CDR3 coding DNA: TGTGCCAGCAGCCCACTAGCGGGGGGTACCTACAATGAGCAGTTCTTC. Protein product: CASSPLAGGTYNEQFF.

The chain links TRBV18 to TRBJ1-2, with TRBD1 identical over 9 bases. The CDR3 covers 16 residues. J lost 2 bases, V lost 1 base, and 5 bases had no gene match. The V gene's germline CDR1 is KGHSH and CDR2 LQKENI. CDR3 in DNA: TGTGCCAGCTCACCACAAACAGGGGGCTTCAACTATGGCTACACCTTC. It encodes CASSPQTGGFNYGYTF.

The V call is TRBV5-4, the J call TRBJ1-2; TRBD1 matches at 8 bases. Looked up from germline, CDR1 is SGHNT and CDR2 is YYREEE (reference sequence). This CDR3 comprises 15 residues. J gave up 6 bases and V 6 bases, and 13 bases lay outside the gene matches. CDR3 nucleotide sequence: TGTGCCAGCACCCCGAGGGGCCAGGGGGCAAATGGCTACACCTTC. This gives the protein CASTPRGQGANGYTF.

The chain combines TRBV25-1 with TRBJ1-1, with TRBD1 matching 7 bases. Germline assignment: CDR1 MGHDK and CDR2 SYGVNS. This CDR3 is built from 15 residues. The V gene end was trimmed by 5 bases and the J gene end by 4 bases; junction bases not matched to a gene: 10. DNA of the CDR3: TGTGCCAGCAGTACCTTGGACAGGTTGGGCACTGAAGCTTTCTTT. Protein: CASSTLDRLGTEAFF.